This T cell receptor beta chain was identified in a study of T cells in Graves' hyperthyroidism and ophthalmopathy. There were TCR beta CDR3 regions amplified from RNA transcripts. Primed by the HTBI set, a first-round RT-PCR was run on the TCR CDR3. TCRdb re-derived calls from the multiplex PCR reads in MiXCR, one entry per CDR3 protein. The sample has 250,000 to 300,000 distinct CDR3 sequences, around 20% seen once. Trimming left V 2 bases short and J 0 bases short, with 20 bases between. The germline V gene has CDR1 MDHEN and CDR2 SYDVKM. The CDR3 runs to 18 residues. This clonotype was counted at least ten times.

The specimen sequenced was blood. The chain recombines TRBV28 with TRBJ2-7; D tentatively reads TRBD1 or TRBD2 (5 bases each). This receptor was obtained from a man in his fifties with Graves' ophthalmopathy. The CDR3 region is CASSLPPPGQVVSYEQYF. For the CDR3, the DNA is TGTGCCAGCAGTTTACCCCCCCCGGGGCAGGTGGTCTCCTACGAGCAGTACTTC.